The rows below give T cell receptor beta chains drawn from one sample of a study of control samples from healthy donors and cancer patients. The table came from immunoSEQ multiplex PCR; TCRdb's copy has only in-frame clones and leaves some out. The profile covers just under 75,000 clones, with roughly 87% appearing a single time and about 4% taken by the ten largest. Specimen: blood. Every receptor here comes from a woman in her forties or fifties in good health. CDR3s include the opening cysteine and the closing phenylalanine or tryptophan. Fields, in order: clone size, V gene, J gene, D gene, CDR3 protein, CDR3 DNA. D genes are given only for firm matches. Size is stated for part of the rows, as once, few or many counts, or as a class when the clone is expanded.

-,TRBV3-1/TRBV3-2,TRBJ2-2,-,CASSRNPGTGGGELFF,TGTGCCAGCAGCCGAAACCCCGGGACTGGGGGCGGGGAGCTGTTTTTT
-,TRBV18,TRBJ2-5,TRBD1,CASSPPAGTGQETQYF,TGTGCCAGCTCACCACCGGCTGGGACAGGGCAAGAGACCCAGTACTTC
-,TRBV7-6,TRBJ2-1,TRBD2,CASSLGLAGEGNEQFF,TGTGCCAGCAGCTTAGGACTAGCGGGAGAGGGAAATGAGCAGTTCTTC
-,TRBV19,TRBJ2-1,-,CASNAGVRGEQFF,TGTGCCAGTAACGCGGGAGTCAGGGGTGAGCAGTTCTTC
-,TRBV5-1,TRBJ2-7,TRBD2,CASSLEVAGSVSYEQYF,TGCGCCAGCAGCTTGGAGGTAGCGGGATCAGTTTCCTACGAGCAGTACTTC
-,TRBV10-2,TRBJ2-5,TRBD2,CASSESKRDGTQYF,TGCGCCAGCAGTGAGTCGAAGCGGGACGGGACCCAGTACTTC
-,TRBV5-1,TRBJ2-5,-,CASQDGETQYF,TGCGCCAGCCAGGATGGGGAGACCCAGTACTTC
-,TRBV18,TRBJ2-7,-,CASSPTSPQASEQYF,TGTGCCAGCTCACCAACTAGCCCCCAGGCCTCCGAGCAGTACTTC
-,TRBV3-1/TRBV3-2,TRBJ1-2,TRBD1,CASSLQGTYGYTF,TGTGCCAGCAGCCTACAGGGGACATATGGCTACACCTTC
-,TRBV6-6,TRBJ2-3,-,CASSYPDTQYF,TGTGCCAGCAGTTACCCTGATACGCAGTATTTT
-,TRBV29-1,TRBJ1-1,TRBD1,CSVVGQGNTEAFF,TGCAGCGTCGTGGGACAGGGCAACACTGAAGCTTTCTTT
-,TRBV10-3,TRBJ1-1,TRBD1,CAISESGGQGTAFF,TGTGCCATCAGTGAGTCGGGAGGACAGGGTACAGCTTTCTTT
-,TRBV5-1,TRBJ2-3,TRBD1,CASSWGQRASTDTQYF,TGCGCCAGCAGCTGGGGACAGAGAGCTAGCACAGATACGCAGTATTTT
-,TRBV6-6,TRBJ2-1,-,CASSYRTVSNGGEQFF,TGTGCCAGCAGTTACCGGACCGTTTCTAACGGGGGTGAGCAGTTCTTC
-,TRBV6-6,TRBJ2-1,TRBD2,CASSHLAGGYNEQFF,TGTGCCAGCAGCCACCTAGCGGGAGGGTACAATGAGCAGTTCTTC
-,TRBV5-1,TRBJ2-5,TRBD1,CASSDGQASIRETQYF,TGCGCCAGCAGCGACGGACAGGCCTCGATTCGGGAGACCCAGTACTTC
once,TRBV30,TRBJ2-2,-,CAWTGLPGANTGELFF,TGTGCCTGGACCGGCCTTCCGGGAGCGAACACCGGGGAGCTGTTTTTT
-,TRBV10-1,TRBJ1-6,-,CASPRQARSYNSPLHF,TGCGCCAGCCCTAGACAGGCTCGGTCCTATAATTCACCCCTCCACTTT
once,TRBV3-1/TRBV3-2,TRBJ2-7,-,CASSQVHEQYF,TGTGCCAGCAGCCAAGTCCACGAGCAGTACTTC
-,TRBV27,TRBJ1-2,-,CASSLSRTYGYTF,TGTGCCAGCAGTTTATCACGTACCTATGGCTACACCTTC
-,TRBV6-1,TRBJ1-6,TRBD1,CASSEGTGDNSPLHF,TGTGCCAGCAGTGAAGGGACAGGGGATAATTCACCCCTCCACTTT
-,TRBV19,TRBJ1-1,-,CASSIAGQDTEAFF,TGTGCCAGTAGTATTGCGGGGCAGGACACTGAAGCTTTCTTT
-,TRBV3-1/TRBV3-2,TRBJ2-3,TRBD2,CASSQSWGTRGDTQYF,TGTGCCAGCAGCCAAAGTTGGGGGACTAGGGGGGATACGCAGTATTTT
few,TRBV21-1,TRBJ1-5,-,CASSRQGNQPQHF,TGTGCCAGCAGCAGACAGGGGAATCAGCCCCAGCATTTT
once,TRBV30,TRBJ1-1,-,CAWVPGVTEAFF,TGTGCCTGGGTACCGGGTGTCACTGAAGCTTTCTTT
-,TRBV6-1,TRBJ1-4,TRBD1,CASSDRQGNEKLFF,TGTGCCAGCAGTGACAGACAGGGAAATGAAAAACTGTTTTTT
-,TRBV7-2,TRBJ1-1,-,CASSLTRARTEAFF,TGTGCCAGCAGCTTAACACGGGCTCGCACTGAAGCTTTCTTT
few,TRBV19,TRBJ2-1,-,CASSMGAWEGAKFNEQFF,TGTGCCAGTAGTATGGGGGCTTGGGAGGGAGCGAAGTTCAATGAGCAGTTCTTC
-,TRBV10-3,TRBJ2-1,-,CAISVRAGSSNEQFF,TGTGCCATCAGTGTCCGGGCAGGATCTTCTAATGAGCAGTTCTTC
-,TRBV12-3/TRBV12-4,TRBJ2-5,-,CASSPNQETQYF,TGTGCCAGCAGCCCTAACCAAGAGACCCAGTACTTC
-,TRBV3-1/TRBV3-2,TRBJ2-2,-,CASSQVGRAALGTGELFF,TGTGCCAGCAGCCAAGTCGGAAGGGCAGCCCTAGGAACCGGGGAGCTGTTTTTT
-,TRBV21-1,TRBJ2-4,-,CASSKGRGVQYF,TGTGCCAGCAGCAAAGGACGGGGGGTTCAGTACTTC
-,TRBV29-1,TRBJ1-1,TRBD1,CSVAPDRGNTEAFF,TGCAGCGTTGCCCCCGACAGGGGGAACACTGAAGCTTTCTTT
-,TRBV28,TRBJ1-1,-,CASSFVGGWGYTEAFF,TGTGCCAGCAGTTTTGTGGGGGGCTGGGGATACACTGAAGCTTTCTTT
-,TRBV6-1,TRBJ2-5,-,CASSESGWSQETQYF,TGTGCCAGCAGTGAAAGTGGTTGGAGTCAAGAGACCCAGTACTTC
-,TRBV24-1,TRBJ2-1,TRBD2,CATSGGSGRVEQFF,TGTGCCACCAGTGGGGGTAGCGGGAGGGTTGAGCAGTTCTTC
-,TRBV7-6,TRBJ2-7,-,CASSLSATSYEQYF,TGTGCCAGCAGCTTATCAGCGACCTCCTACGAGCAGTACTTC
-,TRBV19,TRBJ2-7,-,CASSRRLGEQYF,TGTGCCAGTAGTAGGCGGCTGGGCGAGCAGTACTTC
-,TRBV29-1,TRBJ2-7,-,CSVVVSSYEQYF,TGCAGCGTTGTAGTTAGCTCCTACGAGCAGTACTTC
-,TRBV7-6,TRBJ2-1,-,CASSLTTSLYNEQFF,TGTGCCAGCAGCCTAACCACATCTCTCTACAATGAGCAGTTCTTC
-,TRBV4-1,TRBJ2-7,TRBD2,CASSQYLGQREVGRAYEQYF,TGCGCCAGCAGCCAATACTTGGGCCAGAGAGAGGTGGGGAGGGCCTACGAGCAGTACTTC
-,TRBV5-1,TRBJ2-2,TRBD2,CASRAGLAEAAGELFF,TGCGCCAGCAGAGCAGGACTAGCGGAGGCCGCCGGGGAGCTGTTTTTT
-,TRBV19,TRBJ1-1,-,CASSRGEAEAFF,TGTGCCAGTAGTAGGGGGGAGGCTGAAGCTTTCTTT
-,TRBV27,TRBJ2-7,TRBD2,CASSTTSGSYEQYF,TGTGCCAGCAGTACGACTAGCGGGAGTTACGAGCAGTACTTC
-,TRBV11-1,TRBJ1-1,-,CASSRGRDTEAFF,TGTGCCAGCAGCAGAGGACGGGACACTGAAGCTTTCTTT
-,TRBV3-1/TRBV3-2,TRBJ1-1,-,CASSQGNGYTEAFF,TGTGCCAGCAGCCAAGGGAACGGGTACACTGAAGCTTTCTTT
-,TRBV28,TRBJ1-3,TRBD1,CASSSLTGAPIF,TGTGCCAGCAGTTCCCTAACAGGGGCCCCAATCTTT
-,TRBV19,TRBJ2-2,-,CASSMVWGLQSGELFF,TGTGCCAGTAGTATGGTCTGGGGACTCCAGTCCGGGGAGCTGTTTTTT
-,TRBV28,TRBJ1-2,TRBD1,CASSPFGQGNYGYTF,TGTGCCAGCAGCCCCTTCGGACAGGGCAACTATGGCTACACCTTC
-,TRBV7-9,TRBJ2-1,-,CASSDSTTHDEQFF,TGTGCCAGCTCCGACAGCACGACGCACGATGAGCAGTTCTTC
-,TRBV3-1/TRBV3-2,TRBJ2-1,TRBD1,CASSQWRQGAPEQFF,TGTGCCAGCAGCCAGTGGAGACAGGGAGCTCCTGAGCAGTTCTTC
-,TRBV11-2,TRBJ2-7,-,CASSLVAGRVSYEQYF,TGTGCCAGCAGCTTAGTCGCCGGAAGGGTCTCCTACGAGCAGTACTTC
-,TRBV4-2,TRBJ2-7,-,CASSVGGIYEQYF,TGTGCCAGCAGCGTGGGGGGTATCTACGAGCAGTACTTC